This record concerns one T cell receptor beta chain sequence. This record belongs to a study of blood T cell repertoires in COVID-19. Across the whole study: Both acute and convalescent COVID-19 samples were obtained from the United States, Italy and Spain. From T cells, B-cell-depleted T cells, or PBMCs came the material, which was cDNA or gDNA.

Source study methods: Amplification of reference gene primers provided the estimated nucleated cell counts. Generated by immunoSEQ multiplex PCR, the TCRdb table keeps only in-frame clones and is missing some. V, J and clone size are those of that table, while D and trimming were read from the DNA. Here the sample spans some 55,000 clones, roughly 90% being singletons. The sequence derives from a human donor in a cohort sampled during active COVID-19. Sample: peripheral blood.

CDR3 sequence reads: CAGRTGGYGYTF. CDR3 nucleotide sequence: TGTGCCGGACGTACAGGGGGATATGGCTACACCTTC. This chain links TRBV2 with TRBJ1-2, with 8 bases aligning to TRBD1. This CDR3 contains 12 residues. Per germline, CDR1 SNHLY and CDR2 FYNNEI. Trimming took 11 bases from V and 5 from J; bases not matched to a gene: 7.